A selection of T cell receptor beta chains follows, all from one sample in a study of cytotoxic CD8 clonotypes in ibrutinib-treated CLL. Profiled with immunoSEQ multiplex PCR; TCRdb holds only in-frame clones, not every one. This table holds over 120,000 clones, about three quarters found once. Sequenced material: PBMCs, taken after 24 months of ibrutinib treatment. Receptors originate from a human donor with chronic lymphocytic leukemia. Each CDR3 is given with its conserved first and last residue. The D gene is left open where the match is weak. Clone size is stated in some rows and not others, as once, few, many or a class when expanded.

CASSPFHEQFF	TGTGCCAGCAGCCCTTTCCATGAGCAGTTCTTC	-	TRBV5-8	TRBJ2-1	-
CASSPDRAAYEQYF	TGTGCCAGCAGCCCCGACAGGGCGGCCTACGAGCAGTACTTC	-	TRBV6-1	TRBJ2-7	TRBD1
CASSQGQGPYYGYTF	TGTGCCAGCAGCCAAGGGCAGGGGCCCTACTATGGCTACACCTTC	-	TRBV14	TRBJ1-2	-
CASSPQLAFF	TGTGCCAGCAGCCCACAGCTGGCGTTCTTC	-	TRBV5-6	TRBJ2-1	-
CASSYPQGEGNQPQHF	TGTGCCAGCAGTTACCCTCAGGGGGAAGGCAATCAGCCCCAGCATTTT	few	TRBV6-6	TRBJ1-5	TRBD1
CASSYRGTDTQYF	TGTGCCAGCAGTTACAGGGGAACAGATACGCAGTATTTT	-	TRBV9	TRBJ2-3	TRBD1
CASSYSPDRGYEQYF	TGTGCCAGCAGTTACTCGCCGGACAGGGGATACGAGCAGTACTTC	-	TRBV6-5	TRBJ2-7	TRBD1
CASTGPNEKLFF	TGTGCCAGCACGGGGCCTAATGAAAAACTGTTTTTT	once	TRBV6-6	TRBJ1-4	-
CATIGGTGYEQYF	TGTGCCACCATTGGGGGGACCGGGTACGAGCAGTACTTC	-	TRBV28	TRBJ2-7	-
CASSPWTSGGQETQYF	TGTGCCAGCAGCCCTTGGACTAGCGGGGGCCAAGAGACCCAGTACTTC	-	TRBV5-4	TRBJ2-5	TRBD2
CASSLVGASGANVLTF	TGTGCCAGCAGCTTAGTGGGGGCCTCTGGGGCCAACGTCCTGACTTTC	-	TRBV11-2	TRBJ2-6	-
CASRGGFDGQPQHF	TGTGCCAGCAGGGGGGGGTTCGACGGTCAGCCCCAGCATTTT	-	TRBV6-5	TRBJ1-5	-
CASSQDPRSSYEQYF	TGTGCCAGCAGCCAAGACCCCAGGAGCTCCTACGAGCAGTACTTC	-	TRBV4-2	TRBJ2-7	-
CASSPAASDYEQYF	TGTGCCAGCAGCCCCGCGGCTAGCGACTACGAGCAGTACTTC	many	TRBV4-2	TRBJ2-7	-
CASRPSGYTGELFF	TGTGCCAGCAGGCCCAGCGGATACACCGGGGAGCTGTTTTTT	few	TRBV6-5	TRBJ2-2	-
CASSLATGRGNTIYF	TGCGCCAGCAGCTTGGCCACAGGGCGAGGAAACACCATATATTTT	-	TRBV5-1	TRBJ1-3	-
CASTGETEAFF	TGTGCCAGCACGGGGGAGACTGAAGCTTTCTTT	-	TRBV28	TRBJ1-1	-
CAITPDRSSPLHF	TGTGCCATCACCCCCGACAGGTCCTCACCCCTCCACTTT	-	TRBV10-3	TRBJ1-6	-
CASSFGTGGNQPQHF	TGTGCCAGCAGCTTCGGGACAGGGGGCAATCAGCCCCAGCATTTT	-	TRBV5-6	TRBJ1-5	TRBD1
CASSIGFQPQHF	TGTGCCAGTAGTATAGGGTTCCAGCCCCAGCATTTT	-	TRBV19	TRBJ1-5	-
CSVGEEGQPQHF	TGCAGCGTTGGGGAGGAGGGTCAGCCCCAGCATTTT	-	TRBV29-1	TRBJ1-5	-
CASSSPGEGSADTQYF	TGTGCCAGCAGTTCCCCCGGTGAGGGGAGTGCAGATACGCAGTATTTT	-	TRBV28	TRBJ2-3	-
CASSQGLAGGDEQYF	TGCGCCAGCAGCCAGGGACTAGCGGGAGGGGACGAGCAGTACTTC	-	TRBV4-3	TRBJ2-7	TRBD2
CASSQSTAGVPSYEQYF	TGCGCCAGCAGTCAATCTACGGCTGGGGTACCCTCCTACGAGCAGTACTTC	-	TRBV23-1	TRBJ2-7	-
CASSRDVYNEQFF	TGTGCCAGCTCACGGGATGTTTACAATGAGCAGTTCTTC	-	TRBV18	TRBJ2-1	-
CASSPWDGPIAKNIQYF	TGTGCCAGCAGCCCCTGGGACGGCCCCATAGCCAAAAACATTCAGTACTTC	-	TRBV12-1	TRBJ2-4	-
CSATTAANTEAFF	TGCAGCGCCACGACAGCAGCCAACACTGAAGCTTTCTTT	once	TRBV29-1	TRBJ1-1	-
CASSFPAGEQFF	TGTGCCAGCAGCTTCCCAGCGGGAGAGCAGTTCTTC	-	TRBV7-2	TRBJ2-1	TRBD2
CASSLPAGDWGF	TGTGCCAGCAGCTTGCCGGCTGGGGATTGGGGCTTC	-	TRBV5-6	TRBJ1-2	-
CAWSSPGSGANVLTF	TGTGCCTGGAGTTCCCCTGGCTCTGGGGCCAACGTCCTGACTTTC	-	TRBV30	TRBJ2-6	-
CASSFLAGTLTDTQYF	TGTGCCAGCAGCTTCCTAGCGGGGACCCTCACAGATACGCAGTATTTT	-	TRBV11-2	TRBJ2-3	TRBD2
CAARAEYGYTF	TGTGCCGCCCGGGCGGAATATGGCTACACCTTC	-	TRBV28	TRBJ1-2	-
CAAGGLYF	TGTGCCGCCGGGGGTCTGTACTTC	-	TRBV30	TRBJ2-7	-
CASSYRAGVYYEQYF	TGTGCCAGCAGCTACCGAGCGGGGGTATACTACGAGCAGTACTTC	few	TRBV13	TRBJ2-7	TRBD2
CASSLAGTRETQYF	TGTGCCAGCAGCTTAGCGGGGACGAGGGAGACCCAGTACTTC	-	TRBV7-2	TRBJ2-5	-
CASRITGGPGNTIYF	TGTGCCAGCAGAATTACCGGGGGACCTGGAAACACCATATATTTT	-	TRBV6-5	TRBJ1-3	-
CASIPYWGGDTEAFF	TGTGCCAGCATCCCTTATTGGGGGGGGGACACTGAAGCTTTCTTT	-	TRBV7-6	TRBJ1-1	-
CASSQTPRGLRDQPQHF	TGTGCCAGCAGCCAGACTCCCAGGGGGTTGCGGGATCAGCCCCAGCATTTT	-	TRBV14	TRBJ1-5	TRBD1
CASSAQVGVREKLFF	TGTGCCAGCAGCGCCCAGGTCGGGGTTAGGGAAAAACTGTTTTTT	-	TRBV11-2	TRBJ1-4	-
CASSLRARTSANTGELFF	TGCGCCAGCAGCTTGCGGGCCCGGACTAGCGCAAACACCGGGGAGCTGTTTTTT	-	TRBV5-1	TRBJ2-2	TRBD2
CASTIGRGYGYTF	TGCGCCAGCACCATAGGGCGGGGCTATGGCTACACCTTC	-	TRBV5-1	TRBJ1-2	-
CASSASGGLGIYEQYF	TGTGCCAGCAGCGCTAGCGGTGGGCTGGGGATCTACGAGCAGTACTTC	many	TRBV13	TRBJ2-7	TRBD2
CASRGGPDSNQPQHF	TGTGCCAGCAGGGGGGGACCCGATAGCAATCAGCCCCAGCATTTT	-	TRBV2	TRBJ1-5	-
CASSSSGGTYNEQFF	TGTGCCAGCAGCTCTAGCGGAGGAACCTACAATGAGCAGTTCTTC	-	TRBV7-3	TRBJ2-1	TRBD2
CASSLNPPQGAGGQETQYF	TGTGCCAGCAGCTTAAACCCCCCTCAGGGGGCAGGAGGCCAAGAGACCCAGTACTTC	-	TRBV7-3	TRBJ2-5	TRBD1
CASSYGKTEAFF	TGTGCCAGCAGTTACGGCAAGACTGAAGCTTTCTTT	few	TRBV6-5	TRBJ1-1	-
CASRLGPYGYTF	TGTGCCAGCAGACTAGGGCCGTATGGCTACACCTTC	-	TRBV28	TRBJ1-2	-
CASSPHLWQPQHF	TGTGCCAGCTCACCACACTTGTGGCAGCCCCAGCATTTT	-	TRBV18	TRBJ1-5	-
CASSMGQGSAYEQYF	TGTGCCAGTAGTATGGGGCAGGGCTCAGCCTACGAGCAGTACTTC	-	TRBV19	TRBJ2-7	-
CASSDEVGGAGSPLHF	TGTGCCAGCAGTGACGAAGTGGGGGGCGCGGGTTCACCCCTCCACTTT	few	TRBV2	TRBJ1-6	-
CASSLSGRNTEAFF	TGCGCCAGCAGCTTGAGCGGGAGGAACACTGAAGCTTTCTTT	-	TRBV5-1	TRBJ1-1	-
CASSRTGAGETQYF	TGTGCCAGCAGTAGGACTGGGGCGGGGGAGACCCAGTACTTC	few	TRBV7-9	TRBJ2-5	-
CASSMQPPGTEAFF	TGTGCCAGTAGTATGCAGCCCCCGGGCACTGAAGCTTTCTTT	-	TRBV19	TRBJ1-1	-